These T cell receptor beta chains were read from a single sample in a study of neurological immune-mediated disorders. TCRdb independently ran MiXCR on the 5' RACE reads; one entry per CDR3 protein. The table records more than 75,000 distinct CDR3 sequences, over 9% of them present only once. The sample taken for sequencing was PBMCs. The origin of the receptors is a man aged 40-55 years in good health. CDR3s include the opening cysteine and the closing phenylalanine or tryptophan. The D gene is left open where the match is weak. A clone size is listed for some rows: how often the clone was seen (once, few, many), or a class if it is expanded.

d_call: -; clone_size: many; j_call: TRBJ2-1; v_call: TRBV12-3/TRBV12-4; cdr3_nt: TGTGCCAGTTTGGCGGACAGCCACTCCTACAATGAGCAGTTCTTC; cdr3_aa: CASLADSHSYNEQFF
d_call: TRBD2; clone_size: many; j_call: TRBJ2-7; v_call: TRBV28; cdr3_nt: TGTGCCAGCACCTCTCCCAGGGTTAGCGGGAGGTATGAGCAGTACTTC; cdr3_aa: CASTSPRVSGRYEQYF
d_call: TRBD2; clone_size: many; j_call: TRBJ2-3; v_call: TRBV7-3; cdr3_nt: TGTGCCAGCAGCTTAGGGCTAGCGGGAGGGCAAGATACGCAGTATTTT; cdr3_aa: CASSLGLAGGQDTQYF
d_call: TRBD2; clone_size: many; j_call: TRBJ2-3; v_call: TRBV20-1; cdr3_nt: TGCAGTGCCTCAATAGCGGGCTCTCGTCGAGATACGCAGTATTTT; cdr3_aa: CSASIAGSRRDTQYF
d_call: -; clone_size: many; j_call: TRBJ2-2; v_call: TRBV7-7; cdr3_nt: TGTGCCAGCAGCTTAGTGGCCCAGGGGAAGGCCGGGGAGCTGTTTTTT; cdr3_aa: CASSLVAQGKAGELFF
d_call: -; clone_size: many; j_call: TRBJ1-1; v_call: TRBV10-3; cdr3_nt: TGTGCCATGTCGACCCAGGGCACTGAAGCTTTCTTT; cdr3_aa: CAMSTQGTEAFF
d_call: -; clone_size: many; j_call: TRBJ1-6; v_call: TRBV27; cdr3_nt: TGTGCCAGCAGCCACCGGGAGGGAAATTCACCCCTCCACTTT; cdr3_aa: CASSHREGNSPLHF
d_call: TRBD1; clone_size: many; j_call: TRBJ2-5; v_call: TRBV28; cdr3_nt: TGTGCCAGCAGGATAGGACAGGGGGCTCGGGAGACCCAGTACTTC; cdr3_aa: CASRIGQGARETQYF
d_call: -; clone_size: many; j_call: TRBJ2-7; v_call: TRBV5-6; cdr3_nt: TGTGCCAGCAGCTCAGGGAATTCCTACGAGCAGTACTTC; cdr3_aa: CASSSGNSYEQYF
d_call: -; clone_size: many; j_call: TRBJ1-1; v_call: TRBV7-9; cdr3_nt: TGTGCCAGCAGCTTAGGGACATGGGCTTTCTTT; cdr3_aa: CASSLGTWAFF
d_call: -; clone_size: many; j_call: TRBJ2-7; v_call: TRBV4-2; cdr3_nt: TGTGCCAGCAGCCGCGGGTTGGCGGGGCCGACGGGCTACGAGCAGTACTTC; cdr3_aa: CASSRGLAGPTGYEQYF
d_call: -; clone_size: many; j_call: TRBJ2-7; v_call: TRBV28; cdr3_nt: TGTGCCAGCACCCAGTGGGGAAGGCACGAGCAGTACTTC; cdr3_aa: CASTQWGRHEQYF
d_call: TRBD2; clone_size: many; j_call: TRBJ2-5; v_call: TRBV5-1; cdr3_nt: TGCGCCAGTCGACTAGCGGGCCAAGAGACCCAGTACTTC; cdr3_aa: CASRLAGQETQYF
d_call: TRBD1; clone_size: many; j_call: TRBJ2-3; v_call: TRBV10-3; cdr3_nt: TGTGCCGAACCAACGGGACAGGGGGCAAATACGCAGTATTTT; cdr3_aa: CAEPTGQGANTQYF
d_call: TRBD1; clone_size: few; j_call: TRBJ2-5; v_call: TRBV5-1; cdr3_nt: TGCGCCAGCAGCTTCTCTCAATGGGACAGGGCTGGGGAGGAGACCCAGTACTTC; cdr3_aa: CASSFSQWDRAGEETQYF
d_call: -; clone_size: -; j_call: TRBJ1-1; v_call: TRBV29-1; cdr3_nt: TGCGGCGTTGAAGGGTGGGGACTAGACACTGAAGCTTTCTTT; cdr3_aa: CGVEGWGLDTEAFF
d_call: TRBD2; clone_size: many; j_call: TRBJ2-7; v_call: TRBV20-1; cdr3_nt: TGCAGTGCTCAGACTAGCGGGGGGGCAGCGGGCTACGAGCAGTACTTC; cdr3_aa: CSAQTSGGAAGYEQYF
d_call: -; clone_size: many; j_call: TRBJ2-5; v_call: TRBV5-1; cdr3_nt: TGCGCCAGCAGCTTGGGGGGGACTCACCAAGAGACCCAGTACTTC; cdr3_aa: CASSLGGTHQETQYF
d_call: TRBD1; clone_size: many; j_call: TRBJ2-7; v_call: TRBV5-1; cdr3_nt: TGCGCCAGCAGCTTGGAGGGGACAGGTGACGAGCAGTACTTC; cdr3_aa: CASSLEGTGDEQYF
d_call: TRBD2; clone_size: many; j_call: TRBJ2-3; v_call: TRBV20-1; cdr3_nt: TGCAGTGCTCTTGGGGGCGGGAGGACAGATACGCAGTATTTT; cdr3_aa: CSALGGGRTDTQYF
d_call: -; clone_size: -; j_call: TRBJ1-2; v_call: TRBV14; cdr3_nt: TGTGCCAGCAGCCAAGATCTGATAACACATGGCTACACCTTC; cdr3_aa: CASSQDLITHGYTF
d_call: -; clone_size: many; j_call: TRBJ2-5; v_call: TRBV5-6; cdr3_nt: TGTGCCAGCAGCTCCCGGGGGATCTACCAAGAGACCCAGTACTTC; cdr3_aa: CASSSRGIYQETQYF